This T cell receptor (beta chain) is drawn from a study of shared clonotypes between healthy human individuals. Whole-study context: The people who gave samples were two women and a few men aged 18 to 49. General study results and limits: Richness estimates generally favored naive over memory subsets.

TCRdb's copy holds only in-frame clones and misses some; the assay was immunoSEQ multiplex PCR. The table records over a million clones, roughly 96% of them present only once. CDR3 length: 14 amino acids. The germline V and J ends were trimmed by 1 base and 3 bases, with 11 bases remaining between them. Germline-derived CDR1 and CDR2 are SGHDT and YYEEEE. On this clone: Its antigen is not identified.

The chain employs TRBV5-6 and TRBJ2-7; no definite D call. Sequencing was carried out using naive CD4+ T cells sorted from blood. Specified subset: CD45RA+ positively selected. The TCR was taken from a man aged 30 to 39 in good health. CDR3 protein: CASSLFDGYYEQYF. The CDR3 nucleotides read TGTGCCAGCAGCTTGTTCGACGGCTACTACGAGCAGTACTTC.